This T cell receptor (beta chain) was sequenced for a study of blood T cell repertoires in COVID-19. As for the study in general: Donors in the United States, Italy and Spain gave samples during acute or convalescent COVID-19. T cells, B-cell-depleted T cells, or PBMCs supplied cDNA or gDNA.

Profiled with immunoSEQ multiplex PCR; TCRdb holds only in-frame clones, not every one. The repertoire holds about 180,000 clones, roughly 88% seen once, with over 7.5% in the top ten. With V trimmed by 5 bases and J by 4 bases, 4 bases remained unmatched. CDR1 LNHDA and CDR2 SQIVND come from the germline V gene (reference sequence). The CDR3 length is 14 residues. Participants spanned ages about 18 to 100 years and resided in about 24 US areas. Clinical history as reported by participants underpinned cohort assignment. The TCR was taken from a woman in her twenties or thirties who had recovered from COVID-19. This chain links TRBV19 with TRBJ2-5; 10 nucleotides align to TRBD2. The sequenced sample was PBMCs or T cells enriched from blood (not recorded which). CDR3 sequence: CASSLAGGTETQYF. CDR3 in DNA: TGTGCCAGTAGTTTAGCGGGAGGAACAGAGACCCAGTACTTC.